Presented here are 28 T cell receptor beta chains from one specimen sequenced in a study of blood T cell repertoires in COVID-19. Data came from immunoSEQ multiplex PCR; TCRdb stores just in-frame clones and leaves some out. The repertoire holds 310,000 or so clones, with more than 75% as singletons. Sequencing used peripheral blood. The source is a woman younger than 45 who had recovered from COVID-19.

This clone has just one count. The V call is TRBV5-1, the J call TRBJ2-1; maybe TRBD2 (5 bases). CDR1 and CDR2 (germline): SGHRS, YFSETQ. The CDR3 runs 12 residues. With 4 bases removed from V and 10 bases from J, the gap between germline ends came to 12 bases. CDR3 in amino acids: CASSQATTEQFF. CDR3 DNA sequence: TGCGCCAGCAGCCAAGCGACTACCGAGCAGTTCTTC.

The V and J genes are TRBV23-1 and TRBJ2-3; D might be TRBD1 (6 bases). TRBV23-1 is designated an ORF whose function remains uncertain. The ends were cut back, 2 bases at V and 2 bases at J, with 11 bases in the middle. The CDR3 runs 15 residues. CDR3 sequence (DNA): TGCGCCAGCAGTCAAGAAACAGGGTTCACAGATACGCAGTATTTT. Its protein is CASSQETGFTDTQYF.

The CDR3 nucleotides read TGTGCCAGCAGTTTAGGACAGCCTTATCAGCCCCAGCATTTT. Residues: CASSLGQPYQPQHF. The rearrangement links TRBV28 to TRBJ1-5, with D possibly matching TRBD1 (6 bases). The CDR3 consists of 14 residues. Deletions cut 2 bases from V and 5 bases from J, with 10 bases between. Germline loops: CDR1 MDHEN, CDR2 SYDVKM.

The chain has TRBV7-9 and TRBJ1-6; D perhaps matches TRBD1 (5 bases). V was pared by 3 bases and J by 4 bases, with 7 bases between. There are 14 residues in the CDR3. Germline CDR1 and CDR2: SEHNR and FQNEAQ (reference sequence). CDR3 loop: CASSFDSYNSPLHF. The CDR3, as DNA: TGTGCCAGCAGCTTTGACAGTTATAATTCACCCCTCCACTTT.

In this sample, this clone turned up once. V usage is TRBV19 and J usage is TRBJ2-7; TRBD1 matches 8 bases. With V trimmed by 5 bases and J by 2 bases, 8 bases remained unmatched. CDR3 length equals 15 residues. CDR1 and CDR2 from the germline V gene are LNHDA and SQIVND (reference sequence). This chain's CDR3 is CASSWAQGAPYEQYF. In DNA form, the CDR3 reads TGTGCCAGTAGTTGGGCGCAGGGGGCCCCCTACGAGCAGTACTTC.

V and J are TRBV7-2 and TRBJ2-7; TRBD1 might be the D (6 bases). The CDR3 length is 12 residues. V was cut by 4 bases and J by 6 bases, with 10 bases left in between. Germline CDR1 and CDR2: SGHTA and FQGNSA. CDR3 sequence reads: CASSSTGGEQYF. Here the CDR3 DNA reads TGTGCCAGCAGCTCGACAGGAGGCGAGCAGTACTTC.

This clone was counted once. The chain combines TRBV20-1 with TRBJ1-5, with D perhaps TRBD1 (5 bases). The germline CDR1 and CDR2 sequences are DFQATT and SNEGSKA (reference sequence). V dropped 3 bases and J dropped 6 bases, with 15 bases sitting between them. CDR3 length: 14 amino acids. CDR3 in amino acids: CSASLRGEGQPQHF. In DNA, the CDR3 is TGCAGTGCTAGTCTTCGGGGGGAGGGTCAGCCCCAGCATTTT.

The CDR3: CASSLVGGGNTIYF. CDR3 nucleotides: TGTGCCAGCAGCTTAGTAGGGGGTGGAAACACCATATATTTT. This chain joins TRBV7-2 and TRBJ1-3, with D possibly TRBD1 on 6 matching bases. Germline assignment: CDR1 SGHTA and CDR2 FQGNSA. Trimming took off 1 base at V and 3 bases at J, with 7 bases between the two ends. The CDR3 consists of 14 residues.

The J gene is TRBJ2-2, the V gene TRBV7-2; D uncertain. Trimming removed 0 bases at V and 3 bases at J, with 8 bases between. This CDR3 is 15 amino acids long. Germline V gene sequence: CDR1 SGHTA, CDR2 FQGNSA. This CDR3 reads CASSLAGGDTGELFF. The CDR3 DNA sequence: TGTGCCAGCAGCTTAGCAGGCGGCGACACCGGGGAGCTGTTTTTT.

This clone came up once. Germline is not matched at one junction end, which may reflect a read error. The chain carries TRBV5-1 and TRBJ1-3, with 7 nucleotides matching TRBD1. The CDR3 runs to 15 residues. Looked up from germline, CDR1 is SGHRS and CDR2 is YFSETQ. In DNA, the CDR3 is TGCGCCAGCCGCTTAGGACAGGTTGTTGGAAACACCATATATTTT. Protein product: CASRLGQVVGNTIYF.

The CDR3, as DNA: TGTGCCAGCAGTTGGAATGGACAGGGTAATGAAGCTTTCTTT. It encodes CASSWNGQGNEAFF. The J gene is TRBJ1-1, the V gene TRBV6-5; 8 nucleotides line up with TRBD1. This CDR3 comprises 14 residues. V gave up 4 bases and J gave up 7 bases; unmatched junction bases: 8. The germline gives CDR1 MNHEY, CDR2 SVGAGI.

The chain recombines TRBV5-5 with TRBJ2-7, with 7 bases aligning to TRBD1. CDR1 and CDR2 (germline): SGHKS, YYEKEE (reference sequence). Trimming at V came to 7 bases and at J to 7 bases, leaving 14 bases not matched to a gene. This CDR3 has 14 amino acids. This CDR3 reads CASLSGQVAVEQYF. The CDR3 DNA sequence: TGTGCCAGCCTTTCAGGACAGGTCGCTGTGGAGCAGTACTTC.

The chain employs TRBV28 and TRBJ1-6; tentatively, D is TRBD1 (5 bases). The CDR3 is made up of 14 amino acids. Germline-derived CDR1 and CDR2 are MDHEN and SYDVKM. Between the trimmed V and J ends, which lost 7 bases and 7 bases, there was a span of 14 bases. The CDR3 region is CASTPGQRNSPLHF. The CDR3 DNA reads as TGTGCCAGCACCCCAGGGCAACGGAATTCACCCCTCCACTTT.

In this sample, this clone turned up once. The chain is built from TRBV4-1 and TRBJ1-1, with a possible D match to TRBD1 (6 bases). Trimming removed 1 base at V and 3 bases at J, with 15 bases between. CDR3 size: 16 residues. Germline CDR1 is MGHRA and CDR2 is YSYEKL. The CDR3 loop reads CASSQVRGGGDTEAFF. For the CDR3, the DNA is TGCGCCAGCAGCCAAGTTAGGGGGGGCGGGGACACTGAAGCTTTCTTT.

The J gene is TRBJ1-1, the V gene TRBV3-1 (or the pseudogene TRBV3-2), with D possibly TRBD1 on 5 matching bases. CDR3 length: 15 amino acids. Deletions cut 1 base from V and 4 bases from J, with 13 bases between. Per germline, CDR1 LGHDT and CDR2 YNNKEL (reference sequence). The CDR3 is CASSQASVGGTEAFF. For the CDR3, the DNA is TGTGCCAGCAGCCAAGCTTCCGTGGGGGGCACTGAAGCTTTCTTT.

The rearrangement joins TRBV27 to TRBJ2-5; 15 bases map to TRBD2. V was pared by 6 bases and J by 5 bases, with 1 base of the junction left unmatched. The germline V gene encodes CDR1 MNHEY and CDR2 SMNVEV (reference sequence). The CDR3 has 14 residues. The CDR3 is CASRGLAGGETQYF. The CDR3 region has the DNA TGTGCCAGCAGGGGACTAGCGGGGGGTGAGACCCAGTACTTC.

V and J are TRBV28 and TRBJ1-2; D unclear. Trimming cost V 11 bases and J 5 bases, with 18 bases left between them. The V gene's germline CDR1 is MDHEN and CDR2 SYDVKM. The CDR3 covers 13 residues. The CDR3 bases are TGTGCCTCCGGTTTAGCGGGCGCTTATGGCTACACCTTC. This gives the protein CASGLAGAYGYTF.

The chain recombines TRBV7-2 with TRBJ2-7, with TRBD1 matching over 11 bases. The junction had 5 bases not matched to a gene; V was cut back by 3 bases and J by 4 bases. The germline V gene has CDR1 SGHTA and CDR2 FQGNSA. The CDR3 has 15 amino acids. The CDR3 loop is CASSFTGTGGYEQYF. The CDR3 nucleotides are TGTGCCAGCAGCTTTACCGGGACAGGGGGGTACGAGCAGTACTTC. The whole variable domain, remainder taken from reference TRBV7-2 and TRBJ2-7, is GAGVSQSPSNKVTEKGKDVELRCDPISGHTALYWYRQSLGQGLEFLIYFQGNSAPDKSGLPSDRFSAERTGGSVSTLTIQRTQQEDSAVYLCASSFTGTGGYEQYFGPGTRLTVT.

There are a few counts of this clone. The DNA of the CDR3 is TGTGCCAGCAGCGCCAGCTCTGGGGCCAACGTCCTGACTTTC. It yields the protein CASSASSGANVLTF. The V and J genes are TRBV9 and TRBJ2-6; D unresolved. CDR3 size: 14 residues. The germline V gene encodes CDR1 SGDLS and CDR2 YYNGEE. V was shortened by 3 bases and J by 0 bases, with 4 bases between the two germline ends.

This chain connects TRBV2 to TRBJ2-4; D perhaps matches TRBD1 (6 bases). V dropped 6 bases and J dropped 11 bases, with 17 bases sitting between them. Per the germline V gene, CDR1 is SNHLY and CDR2 is FYNNEI. The CDR3 loop spans 13 amino acids. CDR3 nucleotides: TGTGCCAGCAGGGGTCAGGGGATGAGTGTTCAGTACTTC. This translates into CASRGQGMSVQYF. Together with reference TRBV2 and TRBJ2-4, the CDR3 gives the full variable domain: EPEVTQTPSHQVTQMGQEVILRCVPISNHLYFYWYRQILGQKVEFLVSFYNNEISEKSEIFDDQFSVERPDGSNFTLKIRSTKLEDSAMYFCASRGQGMSVQYFGAGTRLSVL.

V gene TRBV5-5 combines with J gene TRBJ2-7; TRBD1 is a possible D gene (6 bases). The CDR3 spans 14 residues. Trimming took off 7 bases at V and 2 bases at J, with 16 bases between the two ends. Germline CDR1 reads SGHKS; CDR2 reads YYEKEE (reference sequence). Written as DNA, the CDR3 is TGTGCCAGCGCCAAACAGGGAGCAACCTACGAGCAGTACTTC. Its protein is CASAKQGATYEQYF. Full variable domain (remainder filled in from reference TRBV5-5 and TRBJ2-7): DAGVTQSPTHLIKTRGQQVTLRCSPISGHKSVSWYQQVLGQGPQFIFQYYEKEERGRGNFPDRFSARQFPNYSSELNVNALLLGDSALYLCASAKQGATYEQYFGPGTRLTVT.

This chain uses TRBV19 with TRBJ2-3; 10 bases line up with TRBD2. Germline V CDR1 and CDR2: LNHDA, SQIVND (reference sequence). The ends lost 10 bases at V and 3 bases at J; junction bases unmatched: 10. CDR3 length: 15 amino acids. The CDR3 is CATGGLAENTDTQYF. Here the CDR3 DNA reads TGTGCCACCGGAGGACTAGCGGAAAATACAGATACGCAGTATTTT.

In regard to this clone: Other DNA sequences in the sample encode the same CDR3. The rearrangement joins TRBV5-1 to TRBJ1-1; TRBD1 is a possible D gene (5 bases). V lost 1 base, J lost 0 bases, and 7 bases lay in between. The CDR3 runs to 14 residues. The germline gives CDR1 SGHRS, CDR2 YFSETQ. The CDR3 DNA follows: TGCGCCAGCAGCTTGACAGGAATGAACACTGAAGCTTTCTTT. It is translated as CASSLTGMNTEAFF.

This chain connects TRBV27 to TRBJ2-7; D might be TRBD1 (6 bases). The V and J ends lost 3 bases and 3 bases respectively, with 9 bases between them. This CDR3 region has 13 residues. Germline V gene data show CDR1 as MNHEY and CDR2 as SMNVEV (reference sequence). CDR3 DNA sequence: TGTGCCAGCAGTTTGGGCAGGGGCTACGAGCAGTACTTC. Encoded protein: CASSLGRGYEQYF.

This rearrangement joins TRBV2 to TRBJ1-1; D remains unclear. The germline gives CDR1 SNHLY, CDR2 FYNNEI. This CDR3 is built from 15 residues. Between the trimmed V and J ends, which lost 3 bases and 0 bases, there was a span of 11 bases. The CDR3 nucleotides are TGTGCCAGCAGTGATGAACAGAGGGTGAACACTGAAGCTTTCTTT. Translating it yields CASSDEQRVNTEAFF.

V gene TRBV11-1 combines with J gene TRBJ2-5, with 8 bases that match TRBD2. This CDR3 spans 15 amino acids. The germline CDR1 and CDR2 sequences are SGHAT and FQDESV (reference sequence). Losses at the gene ends were 3 bases for V and 2 bases for J; bases not matched to a gene: 5. The CDR3 DNA reads TGTGCCAGCAGCTTTGCGGTAGCGGGACAAGAGACCCAGTACTTC. This codes for CASSFAVAGQETQYF. The entire variable domain, with the rest obtained from reference TRBV11-1 and TRBJ2-5, is as follows: EAEVAQSPRYKITEKSQAVAFWCDPISGHATLYWYRQILGQGPELLVQFQDESVVDDSQLPKDRFSAERLKGVDSTLKIQPAELGDSAMYLCASSFAVAGQETQYFGPGTRLLVL.

The genes are TRBV7-9 and TRBJ2-7; unclear D gene. CDR3 length: 13 residues. Germline values: CDR1 SEHNR, CDR2 FQNEAQ (reference sequence). Trimming left V 5 bases short and J 6 bases short, with 14 bases between. For the CDR3, the DNA is TGTGCCAGCAGCCCTATCGTCAAAACCGAGCAGTACTTC. Its protein product is CASSPIVKTEQYF.

The chain links TRBV11-2 to TRBJ1-2; 10 nucleotides line up with TRBD1. Germline assignment: CDR1 SGHAT and CDR2 FQNNGV. The CDR3 is 16 residues long. The V gene end was trimmed by 1 base and the J gene end by 7 bases; junction bases not matched to a gene: 9. CDR3 sequence: CASSLAGTGVWGGYTF. CDR3 DNA: TGTGCCAGCAGCTTAGCCGGGACAGGGGTATGGGGTGGCTACACCTTC.